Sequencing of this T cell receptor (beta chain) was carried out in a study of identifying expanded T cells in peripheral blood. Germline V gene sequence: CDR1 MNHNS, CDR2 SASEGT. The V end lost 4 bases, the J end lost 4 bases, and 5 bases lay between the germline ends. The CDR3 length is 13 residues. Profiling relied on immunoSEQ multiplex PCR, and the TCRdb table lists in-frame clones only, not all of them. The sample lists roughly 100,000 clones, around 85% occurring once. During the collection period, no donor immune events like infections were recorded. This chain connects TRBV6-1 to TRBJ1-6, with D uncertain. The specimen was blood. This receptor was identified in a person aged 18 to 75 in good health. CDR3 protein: CASSGAYNSPLHF. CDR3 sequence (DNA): TGTGCCAGCAGTGGGGCGTATAATTCACCCCTCCACTTT.